Only a few counts were recorded for the clone carrying this T cell receptor (beta chain). Antigen specificity is unknown. The V and J ends lost 6 bases and 3 bases respectively, with 14 bases between them. The CDR3 sequence is 14 residues long. The germline V gene encodes CDR1 MDHEN and CDR2 SYDVKM. This sample is drawn from a study of cytomegalovirus exposure and HLA in healthy donors. Study-level results: What was likely a sequencing artifact was a cluster of highly shared sequence variants.

Primers: 60 Vbeta forward and 13 Jbeta reverse. Profiling relied on immunoSEQ multiplex PCR, and the TCRdb table lists in-frame clones only, not all of them. The data contain about 150,000 clones, 55% to 75% of them singletons. The chain links TRBV28 to TRBJ1-1; no clear D gene. The receptor was isolated from a woman aged 60-70 years in good health and CMV-seropositive. Source material: PBMCs. The CDR3 here is CASRPLKRDTEAFF. In nucleotides, the CDR3 is TGTGCCAGCAGACCCCTTAAACGGGACACTGAAGCTTTCTTT.